This TCR beta chain derives from a study of CD8+ T cells in alopecia areata. Following extraction, RNA underwent reverse transcription to cDNA, which served as the sequencing template. Sequencing was performed with immunoSEQ multiplex PCR; in TCRdb, only in-frame clones are kept and a portion is missing. The data contain hundreds of thousands of clones, about 53% of them singletons. The sequencing here drew on CD4+ T cells sorted from blood, taken at week 0. This receptor was taken from a human donor with alopecia areata.

DNA of the CDR3: TGTGCCAGCAGCACGGCGACAGGGGGCGATTTGAACACTGAAGCTTTCTTT. It encodes CASSTATGGDLNTEAFF. The chain combines TRBV5-6 with TRBJ1-1, with 10 bases that match TRBD1. The V and J ends lost 4 bases and 0 bases, in that order; junction bases with no gene match: 9. Germline CDR1 and CDR2: SGHDT and YYEEEE. This CDR3 region has 17 residues.